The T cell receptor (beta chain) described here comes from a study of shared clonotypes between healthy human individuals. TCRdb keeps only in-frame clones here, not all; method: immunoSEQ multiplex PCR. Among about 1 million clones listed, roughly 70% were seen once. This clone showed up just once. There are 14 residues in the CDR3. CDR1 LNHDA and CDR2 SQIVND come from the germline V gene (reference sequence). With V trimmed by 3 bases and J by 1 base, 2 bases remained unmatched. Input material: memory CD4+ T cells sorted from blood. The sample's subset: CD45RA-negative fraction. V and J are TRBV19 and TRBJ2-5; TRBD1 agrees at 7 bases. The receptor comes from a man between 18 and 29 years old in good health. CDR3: CASSMTGFQETQYF. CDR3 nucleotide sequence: TGTGCCAGTAGTATGACAGGGTTCCAAGAGACCCAGTACTTC.